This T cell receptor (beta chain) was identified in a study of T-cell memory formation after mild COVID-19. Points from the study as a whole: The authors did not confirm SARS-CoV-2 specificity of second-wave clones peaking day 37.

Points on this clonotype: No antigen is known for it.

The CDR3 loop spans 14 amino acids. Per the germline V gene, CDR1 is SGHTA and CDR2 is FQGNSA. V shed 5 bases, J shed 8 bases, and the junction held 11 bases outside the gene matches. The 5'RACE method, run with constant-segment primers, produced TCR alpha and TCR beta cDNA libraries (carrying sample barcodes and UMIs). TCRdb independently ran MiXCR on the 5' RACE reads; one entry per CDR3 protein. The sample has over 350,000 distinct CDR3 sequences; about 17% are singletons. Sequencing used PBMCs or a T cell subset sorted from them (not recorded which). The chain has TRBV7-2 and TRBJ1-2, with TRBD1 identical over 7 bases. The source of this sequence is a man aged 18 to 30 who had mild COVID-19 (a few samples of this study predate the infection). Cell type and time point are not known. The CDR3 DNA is TGTGCCAGCAGCCTCCGGGAGGGGGCGTGGGGCTACACCTTC. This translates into CASSLREGAWGYTF.